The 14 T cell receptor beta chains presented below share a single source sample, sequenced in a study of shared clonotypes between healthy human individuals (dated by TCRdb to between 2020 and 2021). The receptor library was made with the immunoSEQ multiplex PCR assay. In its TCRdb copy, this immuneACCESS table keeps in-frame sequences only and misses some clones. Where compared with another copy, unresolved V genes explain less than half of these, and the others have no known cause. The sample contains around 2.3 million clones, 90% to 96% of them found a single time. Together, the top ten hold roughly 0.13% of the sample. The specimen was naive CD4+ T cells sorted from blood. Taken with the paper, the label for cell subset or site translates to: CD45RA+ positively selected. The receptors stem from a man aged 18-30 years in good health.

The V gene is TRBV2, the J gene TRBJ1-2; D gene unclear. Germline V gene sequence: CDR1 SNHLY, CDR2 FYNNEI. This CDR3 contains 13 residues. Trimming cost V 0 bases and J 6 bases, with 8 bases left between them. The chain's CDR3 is CASSEAAVDGYTF. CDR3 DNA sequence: TGTGCCAGCAGTGAAGCGGCAGTTGATGGCTACACCTTC.

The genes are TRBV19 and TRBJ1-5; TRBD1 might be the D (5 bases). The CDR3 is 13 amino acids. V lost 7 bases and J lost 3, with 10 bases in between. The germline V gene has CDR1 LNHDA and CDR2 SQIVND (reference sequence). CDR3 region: CASMVGDNQPQHF. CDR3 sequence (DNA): TGTGCCAGTATGGTGGGGGACAATCAGCCCCAGCATTTT.

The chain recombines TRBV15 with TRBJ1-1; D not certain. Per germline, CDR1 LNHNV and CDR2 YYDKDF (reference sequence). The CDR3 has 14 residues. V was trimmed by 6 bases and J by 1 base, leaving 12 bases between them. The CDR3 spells CATRDTRQNTEAFF. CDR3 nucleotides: TGTGCCACCAGAGATACTAGGCAGAACACTGAAGCTTTCTTT.

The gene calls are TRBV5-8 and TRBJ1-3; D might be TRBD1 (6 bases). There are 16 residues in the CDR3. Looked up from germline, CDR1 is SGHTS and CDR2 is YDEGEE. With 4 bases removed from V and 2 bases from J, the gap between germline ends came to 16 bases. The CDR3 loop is CASSRLYTGPGNTIYF. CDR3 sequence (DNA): TGTGCCAGCAGCCGACTATACACAGGGCCTGGAAACACCATATATTTT.

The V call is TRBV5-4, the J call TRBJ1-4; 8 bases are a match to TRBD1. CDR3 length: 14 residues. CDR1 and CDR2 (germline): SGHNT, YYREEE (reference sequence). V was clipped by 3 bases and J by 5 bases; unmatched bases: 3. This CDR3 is CASSYTGGNEKLFF. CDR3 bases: TGTGCCAGCAGCTATACAGGGGGGAATGAAAAACTGTTTTTT.

CDR3 coding DNA: TGTGCCAGCAGCTCGGGTATGCGCTCTGGGGAGACCCAGTACTTC. Translation gives CASSSGMRSGETQYF. The chain has TRBV5-4 and TRBJ2-5; no clear D gene. V lost 3 bases and J 5 bases, leaving 17 bases between the germline ends. The CDR3 runs to 15 residues. Germline V CDR1 and CDR2: SGHNT, YYREEE (reference sequence).

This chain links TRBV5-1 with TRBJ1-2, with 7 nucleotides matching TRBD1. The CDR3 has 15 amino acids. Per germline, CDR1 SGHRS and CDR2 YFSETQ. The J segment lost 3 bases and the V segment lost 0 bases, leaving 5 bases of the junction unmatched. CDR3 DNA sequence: TGCGCCAGCAGCTTGGGAGGTGGACAGGACTATGGCTACACCTTC. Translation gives CASSLGGGQDYGYTF.

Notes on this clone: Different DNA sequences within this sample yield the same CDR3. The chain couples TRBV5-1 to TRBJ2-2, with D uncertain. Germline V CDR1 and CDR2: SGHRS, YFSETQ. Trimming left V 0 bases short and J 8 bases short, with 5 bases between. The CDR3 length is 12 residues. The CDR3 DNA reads TGCGCCAGCAGCTTGGATGTAGGGGAGCTGTTTTTT. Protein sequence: CASSLDVGELFF.

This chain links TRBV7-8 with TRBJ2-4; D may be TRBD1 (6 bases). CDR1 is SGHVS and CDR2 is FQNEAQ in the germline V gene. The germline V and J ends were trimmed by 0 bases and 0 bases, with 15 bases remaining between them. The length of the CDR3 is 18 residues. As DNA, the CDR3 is TGTGCCAGCAGCTTAGCCGGGACACGGTTACTAGCCAAAAACATTCAGTACTTC. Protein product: CASSLAGTRLLAKNIQYF.

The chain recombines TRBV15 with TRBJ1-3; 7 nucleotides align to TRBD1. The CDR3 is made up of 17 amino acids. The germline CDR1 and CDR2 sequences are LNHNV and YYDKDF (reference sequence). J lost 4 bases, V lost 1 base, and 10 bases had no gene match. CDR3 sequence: CATSRGPQGPGGNTIYF. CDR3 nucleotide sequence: TGTGCCACCAGCAGAGGCCCACAGGGGCCGGGAGGAAACACCATATATTTT. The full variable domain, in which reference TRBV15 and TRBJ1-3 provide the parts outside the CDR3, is DAMVIQNPRYQVTQFGKPVTLSCSQTLNHNVMYWYQQKSSQAPKLLFHYYDKDFNNEADTPDNFQSRRPNTSFCFLDIRSPGLGDTAMYLCATSRGPQGPGGNTIYFGEGSWLTVV.

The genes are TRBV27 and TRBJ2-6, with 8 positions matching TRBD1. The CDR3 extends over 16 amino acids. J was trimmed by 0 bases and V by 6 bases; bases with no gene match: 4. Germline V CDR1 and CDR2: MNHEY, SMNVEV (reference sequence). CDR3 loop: CASREDRASGANVLTF. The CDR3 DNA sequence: TGTGCCAGCAGGGAGGACAGGGCCTCTGGGGCCAACGTCCTGACTTTC. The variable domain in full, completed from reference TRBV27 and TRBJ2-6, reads EAQVTQNPRYLITVTGKKLTVTCSQNMNHEYMSWYRQDPGLGLRQIYYSMNVEVTDKGDVPEGYKVSRKEKRNFPLILESPSPNQTSLYFCASREDRASGANVLTFGAGSRLTVL.

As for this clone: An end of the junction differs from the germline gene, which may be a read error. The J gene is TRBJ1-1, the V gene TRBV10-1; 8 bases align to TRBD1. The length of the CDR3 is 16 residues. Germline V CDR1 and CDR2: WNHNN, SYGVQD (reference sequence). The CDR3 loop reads CASSEDQGAMNTEAFF. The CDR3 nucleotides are TGCGCCAGCAGTGAGGACCAGGGGGCGATGAATACTGAAGCTTTCTTT.

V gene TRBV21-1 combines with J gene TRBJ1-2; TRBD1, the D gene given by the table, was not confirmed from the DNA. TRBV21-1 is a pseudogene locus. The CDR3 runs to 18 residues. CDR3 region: CASSKAQPNTTGWYGYTF. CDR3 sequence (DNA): TGTGCCAGCAGCAAAGCCCAACCGAATACGACAGGTTGGTATGGCTACACCTTC.

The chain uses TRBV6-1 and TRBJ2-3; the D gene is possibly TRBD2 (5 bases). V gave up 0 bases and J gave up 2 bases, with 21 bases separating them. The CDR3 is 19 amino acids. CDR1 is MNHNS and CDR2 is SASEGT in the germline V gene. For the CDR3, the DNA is TGTGCCAGCAGTGAAGCGGGTTCGCGACTATTATACTACACAGATACGCAGTATTTT. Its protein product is CASSEAGSRLLYYTDTQYF.